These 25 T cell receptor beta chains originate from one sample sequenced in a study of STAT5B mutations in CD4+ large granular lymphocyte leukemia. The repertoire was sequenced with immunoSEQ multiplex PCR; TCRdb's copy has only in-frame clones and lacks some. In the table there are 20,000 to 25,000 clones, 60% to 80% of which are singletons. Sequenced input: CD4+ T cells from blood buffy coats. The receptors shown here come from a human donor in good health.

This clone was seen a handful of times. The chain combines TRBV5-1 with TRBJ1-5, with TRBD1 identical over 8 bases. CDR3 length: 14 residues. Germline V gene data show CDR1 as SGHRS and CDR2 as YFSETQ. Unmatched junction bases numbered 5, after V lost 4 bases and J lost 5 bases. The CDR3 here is CASSIGQGHQPQHF. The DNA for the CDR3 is TGCGCCAGCAGCATAGGACAGGGTCATCAGCCCCAGCATTTT.

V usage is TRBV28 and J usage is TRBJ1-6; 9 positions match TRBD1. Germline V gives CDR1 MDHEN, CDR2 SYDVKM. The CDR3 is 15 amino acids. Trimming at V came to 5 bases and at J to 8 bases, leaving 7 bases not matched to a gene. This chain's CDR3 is CASSPAGTGYSPLHF. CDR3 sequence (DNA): TGTGCCAGCAGTCCCGCCGGGACAGGGTATTCACCCCTCCACTTT.

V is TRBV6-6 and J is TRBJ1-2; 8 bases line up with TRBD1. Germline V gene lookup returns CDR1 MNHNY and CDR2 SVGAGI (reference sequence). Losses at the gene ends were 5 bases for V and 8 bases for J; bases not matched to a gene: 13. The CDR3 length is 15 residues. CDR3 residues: CASSNGQGKLGGYTF. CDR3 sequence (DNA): TGTGCCAGCAGTAACGGACAGGGAAAGTTGGGAGGCTACACCTTC.

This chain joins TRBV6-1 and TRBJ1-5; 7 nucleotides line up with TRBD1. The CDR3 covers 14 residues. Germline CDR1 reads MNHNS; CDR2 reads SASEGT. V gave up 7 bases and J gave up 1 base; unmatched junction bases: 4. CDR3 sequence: CASTRGQSNQPQHF. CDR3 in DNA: TGTGCCAGCACGAGGGGGCAGAGCAATCAGCCCCAGCATTTT.

CDR3 sequence: CAWSPRRGRNSPLHF. The CDR3 nucleotides are TGTGCCTGGAGCCCCCGCAGGGGCCGAAATTCACCCCTCCACTTT. The chain joins TRBV30 to TRBJ1-6, with D maybe TRBD1 (6 bases). There are 15 residues in the CDR3. Trimming took 3 bases from V and 7 from J, leaving 16 bases between them. The germline gives CDR1 GTSNPN, CDR2 SVGIG (reference sequence).

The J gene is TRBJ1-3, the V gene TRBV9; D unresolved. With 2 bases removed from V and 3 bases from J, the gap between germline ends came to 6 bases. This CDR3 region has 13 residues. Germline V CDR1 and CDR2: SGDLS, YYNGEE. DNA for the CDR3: TGTGCCAGCAGCGTGAGTGATGGAAACACCATATATTTT. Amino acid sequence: CASSVSDGNTIYF.

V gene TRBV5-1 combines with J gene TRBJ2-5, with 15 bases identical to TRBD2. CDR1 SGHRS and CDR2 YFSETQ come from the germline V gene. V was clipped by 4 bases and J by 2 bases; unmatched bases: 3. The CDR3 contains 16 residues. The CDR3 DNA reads TGCGCCAGCAGCCCCGGACTAGCGGGGGGGCAAGAGACCCAGTACTTC. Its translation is CASSPGLAGGQETQYF. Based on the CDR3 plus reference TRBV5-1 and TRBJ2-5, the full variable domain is KAGVTQTPRYLIKTRGQQVTLSCSPISGHRSVSWYQQTPGQGLQFLFEYFSETQRNKGNFPGRFSGRQFSNSRSEMNVSTLELGDSALYLCASSPGLAGGQETQYFGPGTRLLVL.

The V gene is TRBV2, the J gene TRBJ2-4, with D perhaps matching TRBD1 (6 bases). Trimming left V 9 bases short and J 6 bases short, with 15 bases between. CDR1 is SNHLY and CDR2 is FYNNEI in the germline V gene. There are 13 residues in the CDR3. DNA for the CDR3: TGTGCCAGTAAACAGGGCGGAGGAAACATTCAGTACTTC. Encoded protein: CASKQGGGNIQYF.

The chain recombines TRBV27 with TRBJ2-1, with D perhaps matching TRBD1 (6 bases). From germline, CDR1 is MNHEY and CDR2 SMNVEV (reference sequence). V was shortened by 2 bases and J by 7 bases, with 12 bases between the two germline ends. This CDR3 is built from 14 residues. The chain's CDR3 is CASSLDRIRNEQFF. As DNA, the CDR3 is TGTGCCAGCAGTTTAGACAGGATAAGGAATGAGCAGTTCTTC.

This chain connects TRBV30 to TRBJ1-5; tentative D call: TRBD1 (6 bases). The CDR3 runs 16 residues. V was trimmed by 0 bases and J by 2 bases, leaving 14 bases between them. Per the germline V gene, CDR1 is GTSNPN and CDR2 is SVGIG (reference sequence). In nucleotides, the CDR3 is TGTGCCTGGAGTGTTGAGGGGGTCATCGGCAATCAGCCCCAGCATTTT. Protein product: CAWSVEGVIGNQPQHF.

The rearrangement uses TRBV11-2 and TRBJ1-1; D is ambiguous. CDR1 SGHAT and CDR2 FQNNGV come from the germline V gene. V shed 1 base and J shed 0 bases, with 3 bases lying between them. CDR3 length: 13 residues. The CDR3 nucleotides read TGTGCCAGCAGCTTAGTTCTGAACACTGAAGCTTTCTTT. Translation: CASSLVLNTEAFF.

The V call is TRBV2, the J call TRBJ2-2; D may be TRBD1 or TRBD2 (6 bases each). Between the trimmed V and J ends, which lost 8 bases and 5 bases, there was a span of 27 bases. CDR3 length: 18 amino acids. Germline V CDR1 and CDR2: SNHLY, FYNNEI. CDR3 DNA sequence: TGTGCCAGCCAACCCTCGAACACGGGGGCGCGTCGGACCGGGGAGCTGTTTTTT. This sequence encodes CASQPSNTGARRTGELFF.

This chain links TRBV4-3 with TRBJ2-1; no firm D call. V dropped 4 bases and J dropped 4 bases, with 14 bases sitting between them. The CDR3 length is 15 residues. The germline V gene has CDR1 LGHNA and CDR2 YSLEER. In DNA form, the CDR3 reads TGCGCCAGCAGCCGTCGAATGTCGGGTTACAATGAGCAGTTCTTC. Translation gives CASSRRMSGYNEQFF.

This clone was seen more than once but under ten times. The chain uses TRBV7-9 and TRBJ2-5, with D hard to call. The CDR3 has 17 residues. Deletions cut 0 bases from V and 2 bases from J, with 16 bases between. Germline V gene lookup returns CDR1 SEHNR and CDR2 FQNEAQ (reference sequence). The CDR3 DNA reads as TGTGCCAGCAGCTTAGCGGGCTCTCAGTTTAATCAAGAGACCCAGTACTTC. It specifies CASSLAGSQFNQETQYF.

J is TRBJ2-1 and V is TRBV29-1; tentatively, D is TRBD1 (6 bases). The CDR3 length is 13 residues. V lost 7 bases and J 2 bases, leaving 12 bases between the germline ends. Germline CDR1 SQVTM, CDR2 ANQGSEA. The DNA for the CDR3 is TGCAGCGGTCAGGGGATGCCCTACAATGAGCAGTTCTTC. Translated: CSGQGMPYNEQFF.

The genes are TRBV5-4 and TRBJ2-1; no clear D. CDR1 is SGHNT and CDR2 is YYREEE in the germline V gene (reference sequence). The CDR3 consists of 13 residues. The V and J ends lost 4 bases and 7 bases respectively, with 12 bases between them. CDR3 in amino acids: CASSRSLKNEQFF. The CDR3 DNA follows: TGTGCCAGCAGCCGTTCTCTAAAGAATGAGCAGTTCTTC. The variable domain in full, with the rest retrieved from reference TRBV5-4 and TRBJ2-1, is ETGVTQSPTHLIKTRGQQVTLRCSSQSGHNTVSWYQQALGQGPQFIFQYYREEENGRGNFPPRFSGLQFPNYSSELNVNALELDDSALYLCASSRSLKNEQFFGPGTRLTVL.

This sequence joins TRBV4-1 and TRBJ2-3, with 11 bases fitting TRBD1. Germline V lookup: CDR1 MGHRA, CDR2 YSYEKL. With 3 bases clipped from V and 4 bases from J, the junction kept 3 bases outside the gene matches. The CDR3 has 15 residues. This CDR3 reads CASSHPGQGADTQYF. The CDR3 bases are TGCGCCAGCAGCCATCCGGGACAGGGGGCAGATACGCAGTATTTT.

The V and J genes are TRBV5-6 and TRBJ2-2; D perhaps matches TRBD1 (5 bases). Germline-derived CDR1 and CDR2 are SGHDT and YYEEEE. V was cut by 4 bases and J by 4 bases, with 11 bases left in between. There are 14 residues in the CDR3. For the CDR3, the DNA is TGTGCCAGCAGCGCCGACAGTGCCACCGGGGAGCTGTTTTTT. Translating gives CASSADSATGELFF.

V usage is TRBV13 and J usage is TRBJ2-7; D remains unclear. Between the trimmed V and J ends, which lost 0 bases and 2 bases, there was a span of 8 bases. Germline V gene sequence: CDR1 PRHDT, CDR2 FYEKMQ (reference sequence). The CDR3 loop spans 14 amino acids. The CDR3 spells CASSLGPVTYEQYF. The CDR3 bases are TGTGCCAGCAGCTTAGGTCCGGTGACCTACGAGCAGTACTTC. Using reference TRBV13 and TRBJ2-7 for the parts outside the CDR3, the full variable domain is AAGVIQSPRHLIKEKRETATLKCYPIPRHDTVYWYQQGPGQDPQFLISFYEKMQSDKGSIPDRFSAQQFSDYHSELNMSSLELGDSALYFCASSLGPVTYEQYFGPGTRLTVT.

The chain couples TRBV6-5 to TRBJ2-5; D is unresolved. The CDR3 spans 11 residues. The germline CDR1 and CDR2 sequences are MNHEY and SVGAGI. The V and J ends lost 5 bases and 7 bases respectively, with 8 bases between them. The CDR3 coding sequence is TGTGCCAGCAGTAGCCGCGGGACCCAGTACTTC. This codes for CASSSRGTQYF.

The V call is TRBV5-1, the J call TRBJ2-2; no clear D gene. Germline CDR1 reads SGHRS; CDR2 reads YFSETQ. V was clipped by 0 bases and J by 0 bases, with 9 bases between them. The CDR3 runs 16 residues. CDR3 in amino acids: CASSLEVYTNTGELFF. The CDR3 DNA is TGCGCCAGCAGCTTGGAAGTCTATACGAACACCGGGGAGCTGTTTTTT.

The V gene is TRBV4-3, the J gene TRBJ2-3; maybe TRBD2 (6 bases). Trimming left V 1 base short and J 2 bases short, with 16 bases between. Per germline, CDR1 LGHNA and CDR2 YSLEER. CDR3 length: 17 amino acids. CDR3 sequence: CASSQGRGGQATDTQYF. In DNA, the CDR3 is TGCGCCAGCAGCCAAGGTCGGGGAGGTCAAGCCACAGATACGCAGTATTTT.

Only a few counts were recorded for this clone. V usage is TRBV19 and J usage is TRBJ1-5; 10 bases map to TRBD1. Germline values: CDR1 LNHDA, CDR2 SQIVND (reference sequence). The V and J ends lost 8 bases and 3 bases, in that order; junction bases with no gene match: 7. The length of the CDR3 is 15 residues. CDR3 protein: CASRTRQGANQPQHF. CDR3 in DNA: TGTGCCAGTCGAACCCGACAGGGGGCCAATCAGCCCCAGCATTTT.

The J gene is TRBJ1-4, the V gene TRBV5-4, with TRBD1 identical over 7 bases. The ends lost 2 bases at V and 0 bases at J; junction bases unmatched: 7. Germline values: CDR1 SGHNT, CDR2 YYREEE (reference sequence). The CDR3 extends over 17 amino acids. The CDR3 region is CASSFNRGLTTNEKLFF. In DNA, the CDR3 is TGTGCCAGCAGCTTTAACAGGGGCCTTACAACTAATGAAAAACTGTTTTTT.

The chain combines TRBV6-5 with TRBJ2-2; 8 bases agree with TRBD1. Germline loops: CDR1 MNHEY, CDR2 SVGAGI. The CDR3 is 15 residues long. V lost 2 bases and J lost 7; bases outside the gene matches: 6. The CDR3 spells CASSYEGQGGGELFF. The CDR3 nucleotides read TGTGCCAGCAGTTACGAAGGACAGGGTGGCGGGGAGCTGTTTTTT.